This TCR beta chain was obtained from a study of a mutant IDH1 vaccine in newly diagnosed glioma. At the level of the study: Therapy received beforehand was radiotherapy, temozolomide, or both, with most patients given both. Findings and limits, study-wide: Alterations occurring in top peripheral T cell clonotypes seemed unrelated to pseudoprogression. Immune responses induced by the vaccine were seen in less than 95% of patients, spanning multiple MHC alleles.

Trimming removed 0 bases from V and 1 base from J, with 7 bases in between. The V gene's germline CDR1 is SGHRS and CDR2 YFSETQ. This CDR3 is 14 amino acids long. Produced via immunoSEQ multiplex PCR; TCRdb's table is partial and in-frame only. In the table there are approximately 57,000 clones, roughly three quarters of which are singletons. The time point: week 23, last vaccination. It was 300 ug of mutant IDH1 20-mer peptide that made up each vaccine dose, given with topical imiquimod. Astrocytomas that were new, WHO grade 3 or 4, IDH1-mutant and ATRX-lost were present in the donors. Remarks on this clone: Its target is unknown.

The TCR was taken from a middle-aged woman with glioma. Some clones in this sample may be carry-over from other donors' samples. J is TRBJ1-1 and V is TRBV5-1, with D uncertain. This material consisted of PBMCs, taken from a glioma patient whose treatment included an IDH1 peptide vaccine. CDR3 bases: TGCGCCAGCAGCTTGGTCGGGCAGAACACTGAAGCTTTCTTT. This sequence encodes CASSLVGQNTEAFF.